These 29 T cell receptor beta chains share one sample of origin, sequenced in a study of OX40 agonist ivuxolimab in advanced cancers. The data were produced by immunoSEQ multiplex PCR, yet TCRdb's version contains in-frame clones alone and is incomplete. The table lists 40,000 to 45,000 clones, approximately 84% of them singletons. Sequences were derived from CD4+ or CD8+ T cells sorted from blood, sampled in a trial of the OX40 agonist ivuxolimab. The receptors were gathered from an adult with an advanced solid tumor such as melanoma, head and neck, liver or kidney cancer.

This rearrangement joins TRBV27 to TRBJ2-7; tentatively, D is TRBD1 (6 bases). The length of the CDR3 is 17 residues. Trimming removed 4 bases at V and 2 bases at J, with 21 bases between. The germline gives CDR1 MNHEY, CDR2 SMNVEV (reference sequence). For the CDR3, the DNA is TGTGCCAGCAGTTCCCCCTCTAGGGGGATAAGACCCTACGAGCAGTACTTC. As protein: CASSSPSRGIRPYEQYF.

V usage is TRBV6-5 and J usage is TRBJ1-5; D is unresolved. CDR1 is MNHEY and CDR2 is SVGAGI in the germline V gene. The ends were cut back, 2 bases at V and 0 bases at J, with 5 bases in the middle. This CDR3 contains 14 residues. CDR3 DNA: TGTGCCAGCAGTTACAGGTATAGCAATCAGCCCCAGCATTTT. Translation: CASSYRYSNQPQHF.

This chain connects TRBV7-6 to TRBJ2-7; no firm D call. Germline loops: CDR1 SGHVS, CDR2 FNYEAQ. Trimming cost V 1 base and J 8 bases, with 12 bases left between them. This CDR3 spans 13 amino acids. CDR3 protein: CASSLVRSNKQYF. The CDR3 coding sequence is TGTGCCAGCAGCTTAGTTAGGTCCAACAAGCAGTACTTC.

The chain uses TRBV4-3 and TRBJ1-1, with D hard to call. V lost 2 bases and J 2 bases, leaving 6 bases between the germline ends. Per the germline V gene, CDR1 is LGHNA and CDR2 is YSLEER. The CDR3 covers 13 residues. CDR3 sequence (DNA): TGCGCCAGCAGCCAAACCATAAACACTGAAGCTTTCTTT. The encoded protein is CASSQTINTEAFF.

The chain joins TRBV9 to TRBJ1-6; D uncertain. Trimming removed 0 bases from V and 7 bases from J, with 8 bases in between. The CDR3 runs to 14 residues. Germline assignment: CDR1 SGDLS and CDR2 YYNGEE. The CDR3 DNA sequence: TGTGCCAGCAGCGTAGGGCCCGAGAATTCACCCCTCCACTTT. It yields the protein CASSVGPENSPLHF. Together with reference TRBV9 and TRBJ1-6, the CDR3 gives the full variable domain: DSGVTQTPKHLITATGQRVTLRCSPRSGDLSVYWYQQSLDQGLQFLIQYYNGEERAKGNILERFSAQQFPDLHSELNLSSLELGDSALYFCASSVGPENSPLHFGNGTRLTVT.

The CDR3 DNA follows: TGTGCCAGCAGTTCAACCGGGACAGGGGGTTTTAGCGAGCAGTACTTC. Its translation: CASSSTGTGGFSEQYF. The chain combines TRBV27 with TRBJ2-7; 11 bases line up with TRBD1. Per germline, CDR1 MNHEY and CDR2 SMNVEV (reference sequence). V trimming: 4 bases; J trimming: 6 bases; junction bases outside the gene matches: 11. The CDR3 runs 16 residues.

This chain uses TRBV28 with TRBJ2-7, with unresolved D. The CDR3 runs to 11 residues. V gave up 8 bases and J gave up 13 bases, with 18 bases separating them. Germline-derived CDR1 and CDR2 are MDHEN and SYDVKM. The CDR3 spells CASLPRQSCYF. The CDR3 DNA reads as TGTGCCAGCCTCCCTCGGCAGTCCTGTTACTTC.

This chain links TRBV18 with TRBJ2-7, with a tentative D call TRBD2 (6 bases). CDR3 length: 14 amino acids. Per germline, CDR1 KGHSH and CDR2 LQKENI. The V and J ends lost 3 bases and 3 bases respectively, with 12 bases between them. CDR3 bases: TGTGCCAGCTCACCGCGGAGGGAGGTCTACGAGCAGTACTTC. Amino acids: CASSPRREVYEQYF.

The V gene is TRBV5-6, the J gene TRBJ2-1, with TRBD2 matching 7 bases. The germline V gene has CDR1 SGHDT and CDR2 YYEEEE. This CDR3 has 17 amino acids. The V segment lost 4 bases and the J segment 2 bases; nucleotides outside the gene matches: 12. The CDR3 here is CASSPGRLAETYNEQFF. The CDR3 DNA sequence: TGTGCCAGCAGCCCCGGCCGGCTAGCGGAAACCTACAATGAGCAGTTCTTC.

The gene calls are TRBV6-1 and TRBJ1-3, with a weak D call TRBD1 (5 bases). The V end was cut by 5 bases, the J end by 4 bases, with 12 bases between. From germline, CDR1 is MNHNS and CDR2 SASEGT. The CDR3 covers 14 residues. CDR3 sequence reads: CASSFGGSGNTIYF. The CDR3 DNA reads as TGTGCCAGCAGTTTCGGGGGGTCAGGAAACACCATATATTTT.

The J gene is TRBJ1-1, the V gene TRBV2; 7 bases are shared with TRBD1. V lost 6 bases to trimming and J lost 12 bases; unmatched junction nucleotides: 7. The CDR3 has 11 residues. Germline V CDR1 and CDR2: SNHLY, FYNNEI. The CDR3 sequence is CASSLDRRTFF. DNA of the CDR3: TGTGCCAGCAGCTTGGACAGGCGAACTTTCTTT.

The rearrangement links TRBV14 to TRBJ1-1; the D gene is possibly TRBD1 (5 bases). Trimming pared 3 bases from V and 4 bases from J, leaving 12 bases between. The CDR3 has 14 amino acids. Germline-derived CDR1 and CDR2 are SGHDN and FVKESK. The CDR3 is CASSQVMGTTEAFF. In DNA, the CDR3 is TGTGCCAGCAGCCAGGTGATGGGGACCACTGAAGCTTTCTTT.

Only one count was recorded for this clone. J is TRBJ1-2 and V is TRBV11-2; D is unresolved. Germline V CDR1 and CDR2: SGHAT, FQNNGV. The CDR3 consists of 15 residues. V was trimmed by 3 bases and J by 6 bases, leaving 17 bases between them. The CDR3 DNA is TGTGCCAGCAGCTTTAGGAGGACCGGGTCGGATGGCTACACCTTC. This encodes CASSFRRTGSDGYTF.

This clone was counted between two and nine times. The rearrangement links TRBV19 to TRBJ2-5, with D perhaps TRBD1 (6 bases). This CDR3 is built from 15 residues. Trimming removed 8 bases from V and 1 base from J, with 17 bases in between. Germline V gene data show CDR1 as LNHDA and CDR2 as SQIVND (reference sequence). The CDR3 loop is CASGGLIGRQETQYF. The CDR3 DNA is TGTGCCAGTGGGGGCCTCATAGGGCGCCAAGAGACCCAGTACTTC. Full variable domain (outside the CDR3, taken from reference TRBV19 and TRBJ2-5): DGGITQSPKYLFRKEGQNVTLSCEQNLNHDAMYWYRQDPGQGLRLIYYSQIVNDFQKGDIAEGYSVSREKKESFPLTVTSAQKNPTAFYLCASGGLIGRQETQYFGPGTRLLVL.

The gene calls are TRBV7-2 and TRBJ2-1; 8 bases agree with TRBD2. The germline CDR1 and CDR2 sequences are SGHTA and FQGNSA. The CDR3 covers 15 residues. The J segment lost 2 bases and the V segment lost 3 bases, leaving 3 bases of the junction unmatched. CDR3 sequence (DNA): TGTGCCAGCAGCTTTAGCGGGACCCCCTACAATGAGCAGTTCTTC. Translated: CASSFSGTPYNEQFF.

The gene calls are TRBV6-5 and TRBJ1-2; D is unresolved. The V and J ends lost 0 bases and 5 bases respectively, with 10 bases between them. Germline-derived CDR1 and CDR2 are MNHEY and SVGAGI. CDR3 length: 14 residues. The CDR3 region is CASSYSIGKYGYTF. CDR3 nucleotide sequence: TGTGCCAGCAGTTACTCGATAGGCAAATATGGCTACACCTTC.

This clone showed up just once. This chain uses TRBV7-9 with TRBJ2-5; unclear D gene. Trimming stripped 2 bases from V and 4 bases from J, with 11 bases between. The CDR3 covers 14 residues. Germline CDR1 is SEHNR and CDR2 is FQNEAQ (reference sequence). CDR3 region: CASSLNLPGETQYF. In DNA, the CDR3 is TGTGCCAGCAGCTTAAACCTGCCGGGAGAGACCCAGTACTTC.

The chain has TRBV7-2 and TRBJ1-1, with D possibly being TRBD1 (6 bases). CDR3 length: 15 residues. V lost 2 bases to trimming and J lost 0 bases, with 10 bases between them. The germline V gene has CDR1 SGHTA and CDR2 FQGNSA. CDR3 nucleotides: TGTGCCAGCAGCTTAATGGGGGGCTTGAACACTGAAGCTTTCTTT. Translating gives CASSLMGGLNTEAFF.

As for this clone: The sample contains more than one DNA sequence encoding this CDR3. The chain links TRBV30 to TRBJ2-1; 8 bases match TRBD2. Germline V gene data show CDR1 as GTSNPN and CDR2 as SVGIG (reference sequence). V lost 3 bases, J lost 9 bases, and 7 bases stayed unmatched. The CDR3 has 13 amino acids. The CDR3 nucleotides read TGTGCCTGGAGATTGGGACTAGGAGGTGAGCAGTTCTTC. The encoded protein is CAWRLGLGGEQFF.

A note on this clone: Its ends do not fully match the called genes, so a read error is possible. The chain carries TRBV28 and TRBJ1-6; D gene unclear. CDR1 and CDR2 (germline): MDHEN, SYDVKM. The CDR3 length is 13 residues. The DNA for the CDR3 is TGTGCCAGCAGGTACGGCTTCGGCTCACCCCCCCACTTT. As protein: CASRYGFGSPPHF.

The rearrangement links TRBV6-5 to TRBJ1-2, with D unresolved. The CDR3 totals 14 residues. The V gene's germline CDR1 is MNHEY and CDR2 SVGAGI. V lost 4 bases to trimming and J lost 4 bases, with 13 bases between them. DNA of the CDR3: TGTGCCAGCAGTTCCCCCGCAGGCTCCTATGGCTACACCTTC. It yields the protein CASSSPAGSYGYTF.

As concerns this clone: The junction and the germline gene differ at one end; a read error may be behind it. The CDR3 DNA sequence: TGTGCCAGCAGTGGAAGCCGGGCCGCCACTAAAGCTTTCTTT. This encodes CASSGSRAATKAFF. The chain joins TRBV6-5 to TRBJ1-1; D not certain. Germline V gene data show CDR1 as MNHEY and CDR2 as SVGAGI. This CDR3 is built from 14 residues.

The genes are TRBV7-3 and TRBJ2-1; D remains ambiguous. Trimming cost V 5 bases and J 0 bases, with 11 bases left between them. Germline values: CDR1 SGHTA, CDR2 FQGTGA. The CDR3 is 15 amino acids. The CDR3 sequence: CASSPGRSSYNEQFF. The CDR3 DNA sequence: TGTGCCAGCAGCCCCGGACGGAGCTCCTACAATGAGCAGTTCTTC.

V and J are TRBV5-4 and TRBJ1-1; 8 positions match TRBD1. CDR3 length: 13 amino acids. J gave up 11 bases and V 1 base, and 7 bases lay outside the gene matches. Germline CDR1 reads SGHNT; CDR2 reads YYREEE (reference sequence). The chain's CDR3 is CASSLKGQGMAFF. CDR3 DNA sequence: TGTGCCAGCAGCTTGAAAGGACAGGGTATGGCTTTCTTT.

The table lists this clone with a few counts. This chain connects TRBV11-2 to TRBJ2-6, with D perhaps TRBD2 (6 bases). Deletions cut 5 bases from V and 2 bases from J, with 16 bases between. CDR1 SGHAT and CDR2 FQNNGV come from the germline V gene. The CDR3 is 17 residues long. DNA of the CDR3: TGTGCCAGCAGCCCGGCGCGGGGCAGGGCTGGGGCCAACGTCCTGACTTTC. This gives the protein CASSPARGRAGANVLTF. Filled out from reference TRBV11-2 and TRBJ2-6, the complete variable domain reads EAGVAQSPRYKIIEKRQSVAFWCNPISGHATLYWYQQILGQGPKLLIQFQNNGVVDDSQLPKDRFSAERLKGVDSTLKIQPAKLEDSAVYLCASSPARGRAGANVLTFGAGSRLTVL.

CDR3 coding DNA: TGTGCCAGCAGTTCGGGGGCCCTCTATGGCTACACCTTC. Translated: CASSSGALYGYTF. The chain recombines TRBV27 with TRBJ1-2, with D perhaps TRBD1 (6 bases). This CDR3 has 13 amino acids. The V gene lost 4 bases and the J gene lost 4 bases, with 10 bases spanning the gap. The V gene's germline CDR1 is MNHEY and CDR2 SMNVEV (reference sequence).

This clone was detected only a few times. The chain links TRBV29-1 to TRBJ1-1; D is uncertain. Germline V gene sequence: CDR1 SQVTM, CDR2 ANQGSEA. This CDR3 contains 11 residues. V shed 6 bases and J shed 5 bases, with 10 bases lying between them. CDR3 protein: CSVQPGTEAFF. The CDR3 DNA is TGCAGCGTACAACCGGGTACTGAAGCTTTCTTT.

The chain carries TRBV5-1 and TRBJ2-1, with D perhaps TRBD2 (5 bases). The germline gives CDR1 SGHRS, CDR2 YFSETQ. CDR3 length: 15 amino acids. Trimming stripped 5 bases from V and 0 bases from J, with 12 bases between. CDR3 protein: CASRPMGSSYNEQFF. The CDR3 DNA reads TGCGCCAGCAGGCCTATGGGGAGCTCCTACAATGAGCAGTTCTTC.

This sequence joins TRBV5-4 and TRBJ2-2; a possible D gene is TRBD1 (6 bases). Between the trimmed V and J ends, which lost 4 bases and 2 bases, there was a span of 12 bases. There are 15 residues in the CDR3. CDR1 is SGHNT, CDR2 YYREEE, per germline (reference sequence). CDR3 DNA sequence: TGTGCCAGCAGCCCCGGGACACCAAACACCGGGGAGCTGTTTTTT. This translates into CASSPGTPNTGELFF.